Listed below are T cell receptor beta chains from one sample, sequenced in a study of cytomegalovirus exposure and HLA in healthy donors. Here immunoSEQ multiplex PCR was the method, and the copy in TCRdb shows in-frame clones only, minus some. Of more than 150,000 clones in the sample, 87% were seen once. Sequencing was performed on PBMCs. These receptor sequences come from a girl less than two years old in good health and CMV-seronegative. Both conserved end residues are part of each CDR3. The D gene is left open where the match is weak. Size is omitted from some rows. Given values are once, few, many or a class for expanded clones.

d_gene	v_gene	j_gene	abundance	CDR3nt	CDR3aa
TRBD2	TRBV7-3	TRBJ2-1	NA	TGTGCCAGCAGCTTAGCGGGAGCGTATGAGCAGTTCTTC	CASSLAGAYEQFF
NA	TRBV19	TRBJ2-7	NA	TGTGCCAGTAGTATCGGGTGGAAGGACTCCTACGAGCAGTACTTC	CASSIGWKDSYEQYF
NA	TRBV7-9	TRBJ2-2	NA	TGTGCCAGCAGCTTAGGGGGAGCCACCGGGGAGCTGTTTTTT	CASSLGGATGELFF
NA	TRBV7-3	TRBJ2-3	NA	TGTGCCAGCAGCCCGGGGAGCACAGATACGCAGTATTTT	CASSPGSTDTQYF
NA	TRBV7-8	TRBJ2-7	NA	TGTGCCAGCAGCTTACGAGGGCAAACCCGCTACGAGCAGTACTTC	CASSLRGQTRYEQYF
NA	TRBV9	TRBJ2-1	NA	TGTGCCAGCAGCATGGGGGGGGGCGCCGGCAATGAGCAGTTCTTC	CASSMGGGAGNEQFF
TRBD1	TRBV7-6	TRBJ1-2	NA	TGTGCCAGCAGCCTTAAGGCCCCCGGGACAGCGTCTAACTATGGCTACACCTTC	CASSLKAPGTASNYGYTF
TRBD1	TRBV4-3	TRBJ1-4	few	TGCGCCAGCAGCCAACTTGGCTCGACAGGGTATAGAAAACTGTTTTTT	CASSQLGSTGYRKLFF
NA	TRBV30	TRBJ2-4	NA	TGTGCCTGGAGTGTCGCCCAGGGTAGGAACATTCAGTACTTC	CAWSVAQGRNIQYF
TRBD2	TRBV25-1	TRBJ2-1	NA	TGTGCCAGCAGTGCGCGGGACTATCAAAAAGGGAGTGAGCAGTTCTTC	CASSARDYQKGSEQFF
TRBD1	TRBV7-9	TRBJ1-4	NA	TGTTCCAGCAGCGATCGACAGGGTACCAATGAAAAACTGTTTTTT	CSSSDRQGTNEKLFF
NA	TRBV29-1	TRBJ2-1	NA	TGCAGCGTTGATATCTGGGATACATCCGTACAGGATGAGCAGTTCTTC	CSVDIWDTSVQDEQFF
NA	TRBV7-9	TRBJ1-5	NA	TGTGCCAGCGGCGGGGGGTATGGCAATCAGCCCCAGCATTTT	CASGGGYGNQPQHF
TRBD1	TRBV5-1	TRBJ1-1	NA	TGCGCCAGCAGCTTGAGACAGGGGTCGGGCACTGAAGCTTTCTTT	CASSLRQGSGTEAFF
TRBD2	TRBV7-9	TRBJ2-7	NA	TGTTCCAGCAGCCCAAAGCTGGGACTAGCGGGGGTATCCACCTACGAGCAGTACTTC	CSSSPKLGLAGVSTYEQYF
TRBD1	TRBV9	TRBJ1-2	few	TGTGCCAGCAGCAGGGACAGGATCTTCTATGGCTACACCTTC	CASSRDRIFYGYTF
NA	TRBV7-2	TRBJ2-5	NA	TGTGCCAGCAGCTTAGCCCAGGGGAGAGAGGCGACCCAGTACTTC	CASSLAQGREATQYF
NA	TRBV6-1	TRBJ1-2	NA	TGTGCCAATTATCCGGGATTTAACTATGGCTACACCTTC	CANYPGFNYGYTF